This entry concerns a single T cell receptor (beta chain). The antigen is not known. Profiled with immunoSEQ multiplex PCR; TCRdb holds only in-frame clones, not every one. This table holds roughly 90,000 clones, approximately 83% found once. The data belong to a study of PD-1 blockade in classical Hodgkin lymphoma. From germline, CDR1 is GTSNPN and CDR2 SVGIG (reference sequence). The CDR3 sequence is 17 residues long. The V gene end was trimmed by 2 bases and the J gene end by 5 bases; junction bases not matched to a gene: 12. Time point: cycle 4 day 1 (C4D1), after more than 5 weeks of nivolumab. All patients experienced relapse after autologous stem cell transplantation, and brentuximab vedotin exposure was variable. The patients, who had relapsed/refractory classical Hodgkin lymphoma, achieved best responses of complete response, partial response or progressive disease. Study findings and constraints: Newly diagnosed patients reportedly trailed healthy donors in baseline TCR diversity. Patients were excluded if nivolumab began under 1 year after ASCT (the autologous transplant). Complete responders started with a diversity level that resembled newly diagnosed patients at baseline.

The sequence was obtained from a human donor with classical Hodgkin lymphoma. Source: peripheral blood mononuclear cells (PBMCs), taken before the fourth cycle of nivolumab. This chain joins TRBV30 and TRBJ2-5; 12 nucleotides align to TRBD1. DNA for the CDR3: TGTGCCTGGAGTCCCCCTAGGGGGACAGGGGGCGACGAGACCCAGTACTTC. It translates to CAWSPPRGTGGDETQYF.